This T cell receptor (beta chain) was recovered during a study of blood T cell repertoires in COVID-19. Study background: Acute and convalescent COVID-19 samples came from the United States, Italy and Spain.

Data came from immunoSEQ multiplex PCR; TCRdb stores just in-frame clones and leaves some out. The table records 150,000 to 200,000 clones, 88% of them present only once. V was clipped by 4 bases and J by 9 bases, with 13 bases between them. The CDR3 has 13 amino acids. Per germline, CDR1 MDHEN and CDR2 SYDVKM. Participants were aged about 18 to 95 years, lived in 20 to 25 US areas, and enrolled virtually. The rearrangement links TRBV28 to TRBJ2-1, with D possibly being TRBD2 (6 bases). What was sequenced was PBMCs or T cells enriched from blood (not recorded which). The TCR sequence derives from a woman between 18 and 29 years old who had recovered from COVID-19. The CDR3 sequence: CASSSRLGGEQFF. As DNA, the CDR3 is TGTGCCAGCAGTTCGCGACTCGGGGGTGAGCAGTTCTTC. Full variable domain (remainder filled in from reference TRBV28 and TRBJ2-1): DVKVTQSSRYLVKRTGEKVFLECVQDMDHENMFWYRQDPGLGLRLIYFSYDVKMKEKGDIPEGYSVSREKKERFSLILESASTNQTSMYLCASSSRLGGEQFFGPGTRLTVL.